Listed below are T cell receptor beta chains from one sample, sequenced in a study of blood T cell repertoires in COVID-19. Assay: immunoSEQ multiplex PCR; the TCRdb copy retains only in-frame clones and omits some. Among roughly 350,000 clones, 80% to 95% were seen once, and the ten largest hold approximately 18%. Sequencing input: PBMCs or T cells enriched from blood (not recorded which). These receptors came from a woman in her twenties or thirties who had recovered from COVID-19. Each CDR3 is given with its conserved first and last residue. D genes are given only for firm matches.

j_gene: TRBJ2-5; d_gene: TRBD1; v_gene: TRBV28; CDR3nt: TGTGCCAGCAGTTTACCGGGGACAGGGGGGGAGACCCAGTACTTC; CDR3aa: CASSLPGTGGETQYF
j_gene: TRBJ2-7; d_gene: TRBD2; v_gene: TRBV5-1; CDR3nt: TGCGCCAGCAGCCCCCTACGGGGGGAAGCTGAAGAGCAGTACTTC; CDR3aa: CASSPLRGEAEEQYF
j_gene: TRBJ1-1; d_gene: NA; v_gene: TRBV4-1; CDR3nt: TGCGCCAGCAGCCAGGCCGGCCTCTGGAATCAGGGAAGAACTGAAGCTTTCTTT; CDR3aa: CASSQAGLWNQGRTEAFF
j_gene: TRBJ1-5; d_gene: NA; v_gene: TRBV18; CDR3nt: TGTGCCAGCTCACCGAGACAGGAAGGTCAGCCCCAGCATTTT; CDR3aa: CASSPRQEGQPQHF
j_gene: TRBJ2-6; d_gene: NA; v_gene: TRBV9; CDR3nt: TGTGCCAGCAGCCTTGGACAAACCTCTGGGGCCAACGTCCTGACTTTC; CDR3aa: CASSLGQTSGANVLTF
j_gene: TRBJ1-1; d_gene: NA; v_gene: TRBV5-1; CDR3nt: TGCGCCAGCAGCTTGGACTCAATCATGAACACTGAAGCTTTCTTT; CDR3aa: CASSLDSIMNTEAFF
j_gene: TRBJ2-3; d_gene: NA; v_gene: TRBV27; CDR3nt: TGTGCCAGCAGTTTAATCCAGGCCACAGATACGCAGTATTTT; CDR3aa: CASSLIQATDTQYF
j_gene: TRBJ2-5; d_gene: NA; v_gene: TRBV6-1; CDR3nt: TGTGCCAGCAGTGAAAGGCCCCGGAGGGAGACCCAGTACTTC; CDR3aa: CASSERPRRETQYF
j_gene: TRBJ2-1; d_gene: TRBD2; v_gene: TRBV4-2; CDR3nt: TGTGCCAGCGGAAACGGGGGGTACAATGAGCAGTTCTTC; CDR3aa: CASGNGGYNEQFF
j_gene: TRBJ2-7; d_gene: NA; v_gene: TRBV4-2; CDR3nt: TGTGCCAGCAGCCACAGGACTGGAAGCTCCTACGAGCAGTACTTC; CDR3aa: CASSHRTGSSYEQYF
j_gene: TRBJ2-3; d_gene: TRBD1; v_gene: TRBV19; CDR3nt: TGTGCCAGTAGTGCCCGGGACAGAAGGCATACGCAGTATTTT; CDR3aa: CASSARDRRHTQYF
j_gene: TRBJ1-1; d_gene: NA; v_gene: TRBV3-1/TRBV3-2; CDR3nt: TGTGCCAGCAGCCAAGGGACGACAGCAATGAACACTGAAGCTTTCTTT; CDR3aa: CASSQGTTAMNTEAFF
j_gene: TRBJ2-2; d_gene: NA; v_gene: TRBV11-2; CDR3nt: TGTGCCAGCTTAGGCCTTGGCGGGCCTAACACCGGGGAGCTGTTTTTT; CDR3aa: CASLGLGGPNTGELFF
j_gene: TRBJ2-5; d_gene: TRBD2; v_gene: TRBV10-3; CDR3nt: TGTGCCACCGGGGTGGCGGGAGCCCGAGAGACCCAGTACTTC; CDR3aa: CATGVAGARETQYF
j_gene: TRBJ2-3; d_gene: NA; v_gene: TRBV28; CDR3nt: TGTGCCAGCAGCCCGACACTAGCCGGCACAGATACGCAGTATTTT; CDR3aa: CASSPTLAGTDTQYF
j_gene: TRBJ1-6; d_gene: NA; v_gene: TRBV6-5; CDR3nt: TGTGCCAGCAGTTACCTCCAGGGAAATTCACCCCTCCACTTT; CDR3aa: CASSYLQGNSPLHF
j_gene: TRBJ2-3; d_gene: TRBD2; v_gene: TRBV15; CDR3nt: TGTGCCACCAGCAGAGGGAAAGCGGGAGGGCGGTCAGATACGCAGTATTTT; CDR3aa: CATSRGKAGGRSDTQYF
j_gene: TRBJ2-7; d_gene: NA; v_gene: TRBV6-2/TRBV6-3; CDR3nt: TGTGCCAGCAGTCAGGCAGGGATCCGGGAGTACTTC; CDR3aa: CASSQAGIREYF
j_gene: TRBJ2-7; d_gene: NA; v_gene: TRBV9; CDR3nt: TGTGCCAGCAGCACCCGGACTGGCTACGAGCAGTACTTC; CDR3aa: CASSTRTGYEQYF
j_gene: TRBJ2-1; d_gene: TRBD2; v_gene: TRBV10-3; CDR3nt: TGTGCCATCAGTGAGTCGTTGGGGACTAGCGGCTACAATGAGCAGTTCTTC; CDR3aa: CAISESLGTSGYNEQFF
j_gene: TRBJ1-5; d_gene: TRBD1; v_gene: TRBV9; CDR3nt: TGTGCCAGCAGCGCAACAGGGGAAACTCAGCCCCAGCATTTT; CDR3aa: CASSATGETQPQHF
j_gene: TRBJ2-6; d_gene: NA; v_gene: TRBV4-1; CDR3nt: TGCGCCAGCAGCCAAGTTCACTCAGGAGGCCTATCTGGGGCCAACGTCCTGACTTTC; CDR3aa: CASSQVHSGGLSGANVLTF
j_gene: TRBJ2-2; d_gene: NA; v_gene: TRBV5-1; CDR3nt: TGCGCCAGCAGCTTGCGGACTACGAACACCGGGGAGCTGTTTTTT; CDR3aa: CASSLRTTNTGELFF
j_gene: TRBJ2-7; d_gene: TRBD2; v_gene: TRBV7-2; CDR3nt: TGTGCCAGCAGCTCAGTTGCGGGACTAGCGGCCTACGAGCAGTACTTC; CDR3aa: CASSSVAGLAAYEQYF
j_gene: TRBJ2-1; d_gene: NA; v_gene: TRBV4-3; CDR3nt: TGCGCCAGCAGCCAAGCGGTCCGGGGGGAGCAGTTCTTC; CDR3aa: CASSQAVRGEQFF
j_gene: TRBJ2-5; d_gene: TRBD2; v_gene: TRBV11-3; CDR3nt: TGTGCCAGCAGCGAGCGGGACCCCCAACGGGGAGAGACCCAGTACTTC; CDR3aa: CASSERDPQRGETQYF
j_gene: TRBJ2-1; d_gene: TRBD1; v_gene: TRBV6-1; CDR3nt: TGTGCCAGCAGTGAAGCGCTGACAGGGGAGCAGTTCTTC; CDR3aa: CASSEALTGEQFF
j_gene: TRBJ1-1; d_gene: NA; v_gene: TRBV5-1; CDR3nt: TGCGCCAGCAGAGAACAGGAGAACACTGAAGCTTTCTTT; CDR3aa: CASREQENTEAFF
j_gene: TRBJ2-1; d_gene: TRBD2; v_gene: TRBV7-2; CDR3nt: TGTGCCAGCAGGCCGGGGGGGCCATACAATGAGCAGTTCTTC; CDR3aa: CASRPGGPYNEQFF